The T cell receptor (beta chain) under discussion was sequenced for a study of blood T cell repertoires in COVID-19. On the study more broadly: PBMCs, B-cell-depleted T cells, or T cells provided the cDNA or gDNA that made up the material.

This CDR3 has 15 amino acids. Per the germline V gene, CDR1 is KGHSH and CDR2 is LQKENI. V trimming: 6 bases; J trimming: 2 bases; junction bases outside the gene matches: 8. The data were produced by immunoSEQ multiplex PCR, yet TCRdb's version contains in-frame clones alone and is incomplete. The data contain some 700,000 clones, about 87% of them singletons. The chain uses TRBV18 and TRBJ2-7; 9 bases fit TRBD2. The clonotype comes from a woman under 30 with acute or convalescent COVID-19. The specimen was peripheral blood. This chain's CDR3 is CASSLLTSGTYEQYF. The CDR3 DNA is TGTGCCAGCTCCCTCCTGACTAGCGGAACCTACGAGCAGTACTTC. The entire variable domain, with the rest obtained from reference TRBV18 and TRBJ2-7, is as follows: NAGVMQNPRHLVRRRGQEARLRCSPMKGHSHVYWYRQLPEEGLKFMVYLQKENIIDESGMPKERFSAEFPKEGPSILRIQQVVRGDSAAYFCASSLLTSGTYEQYFGPGTRLTVT.